The 15 T cell receptor beta chains below all came from one sample that was sequenced in a study of blood T cell repertoires in COVID-19. Generated by immunoSEQ multiplex PCR, the TCRdb table keeps only in-frame clones and is missing some. The sample comprises roughly 240,000 clones, about 82% of which are singletons, and roughly 6.2% rests with the top ten. The specimen was peripheral blood. The receptors shown here come from a woman aged 80 or over with COVID-19, enrolled during active disease.

The chain carries TRBV7-3 and TRBJ2-2; TRBD1 matches at 8 bases. The CDR3 extends over 15 amino acids. Germline V lookup: CDR1 SGHTA, CDR2 FQGTGA. With 5 bases clipped from V and 2 bases from J, the junction kept 4 bases outside the gene matches. The CDR3 region is CASSPDRGNTGELFF. The CDR3 bases are TGTGCCAGCAGCCCTGACAGGGGTAACACCGGGGAGCTGTTTTTT.

V is TRBV7-3 and J is TRBJ2-1; D perhaps matches TRBD2 (5 bases). Per germline, CDR1 SGHTA and CDR2 FQGTGA. Trimming removed 2 bases from V and 10 bases from J, with 15 bases in between. The CDR3 totals 14 residues. The CDR3 here is CASSLLAGDWEQFF. As DNA, the CDR3 is TGTGCCAGCAGCTTACTAGCCGGAGATTGGGAGCAGTTCTTC.

This sequence joins TRBV20-1 and TRBJ2-1, with a possible D match to TRBD2 (5 bases). V was pared by 3 bases and J by 1 base, with 13 bases between. This CDR3 has 15 amino acids. CDR1 is DFQATT, CDR2 SNEGSKA, per germline (reference sequence). CDR3 DNA sequence: TGCAGTGCTAGTAGGGCCGGGGAGTCCTACAATGAGCAGTTCTTC. Amino acids: CSASRAGESYNEQFF.

The genes are TRBV5-4 and TRBJ1-4; 9 bases agree with TRBD1. The ends lost 5 bases at V and 8 bases at J; junction bases unmatched: 10. Germline V gives CDR1 SGHNT, CDR2 YYREEE (reference sequence). This CDR3 is built from 15 residues. CDR3 coding DNA: TGTGCCAGCAGTTGGGGGACAGGGTCCGGGGAAAAACTGTTTTTT. It codes for CASSWGTGSGEKLFF.

This clone appeared a few times. The J gene is TRBJ2-2, the V gene TRBV5-4; maybe TRBD2 (7 bases). The germline gives CDR1 SGHNT, CDR2 YYREEE (reference sequence). Trimming removed 5 bases from V and 5 bases from J, with 22 bases in between. This CDR3 region has 17 residues. The CDR3 nucleotides read TGTGCCAGCAGTCCCCGGCAGGCGGGGGCCCGGACCGGGGAGCTGTTTTTT. Protein: CASSPRQAGARTGELFF.

This rearrangement joins TRBV5-4 to TRBJ1-2; D might be TRBD1 (6 bases). CDR1 and CDR2 from the germline V gene are SGHNT and YYREEE (reference sequence). The CDR3 totals 16 residues. Trimming took off 0 bases at V and 10 bases at J, with 22 bases between the two ends. The CDR3 spells CASSLEITRGNLDYTF. The CDR3 DNA reads as TGTGCCAGCAGCTTGGAAATAACCAGGGGTAACTTAGACTACACCTTC. The full variable domain, with the rest looked up from reference TRBV5-4 and TRBJ1-2, is ETGVTQSPTHLIKTRGQQVTLRCSSQSGHNTVSWYQQALGQGPQFIFQYYREEENGRGNFPPRFSGLQFPNYSSELNVNALELDDSALYLCASSLEITRGNLDYTFGSGTRLTVV.

The J gene is TRBJ2-7, the V gene TRBV6-1; tentative D call: TRBD1 (6 bases). Germline lookup yields CDR1 MNHNS and CDR2 SASEGT. The V end lost 0 bases, the J end lost 0 bases, and 12 bases lay between the germline ends. This CDR3 has 16 residues. CDR3 DNA sequence: TGTGCCAGCAGTGAAGCGATGACAGGTTACTCCTACGAGCAGTACTTC. Translation gives CASSEAMTGYSYEQYF.

The chain recombines TRBV28 with TRBJ1-1, with no clear D. Trimming left V 2 bases short and J 6 bases short, with 10 bases between. Germline loops: CDR1 MDHEN, CDR2 SYDVKM. The CDR3 sequence is 13 residues long. The CDR3 DNA is TGTGCCAGCAGTTTAAGGGCGCGGGCTGAAGCTTTCTTT. Translating it yields CASSLRARAEAFF.

This sequence joins TRBV9 and TRBJ1-4; D not resolved. CDR1 and CDR2 (germline): SGDLS, YYNGEE. V lost 0 bases to trimming and J lost 3 bases, with 9 bases between them. This CDR3 has 15 residues. CDR3 in DNA: TGTGCCAGCAGCGTAGGCAGTGAACCTAATGAAAAACTGTTTTTT. Translating it yields CASSVGSEPNEKLFF.

The rearrangement uses TRBV28 and TRBJ1-1, with a possible D match to TRBD1 (6 bases). Trimming shortened V by 1 base and J by 11 bases, and 11 bases separated the two germline ends. The CDR3 contains 12 residues. The germline CDR1 and CDR2 sequences are MDHEN and SYDVKM. The CDR3 nucleotides read TGTGCCAGCAGTTTATTACAGGGAAGGGCTTTCTTT. It specifies CASSLLQGRAFF.

This chain links TRBV9 with TRBJ2-3, with a possible D match to TRBD1 (5 bases). Trimming took 4 bases from V and 1 from J, leaving 13 bases between them. From germline, CDR1 is SGDLS and CDR2 YYNGEE. The CDR3 is made up of 15 amino acids. The chain's CDR3 is CASSITGRGTDTQYF. Written as DNA, the CDR3 is TGTGCCAGCAGCATAACAGGTAGGGGCACAGATACGCAGTATTTT.

This clone was recorded only once. This chain connects TRBV25-1 to TRBJ1-1, with a possible D match to TRBD1 (6 bases). V lost 3 bases to trimming and J lost 2 bases, with 13 bases between them. In germline, CDR1 is MGHDK, CDR2 SYGVNS. This CDR3 comprises 15 residues. Here the CDR3 DNA reads TGTGCCAGCAGTGATCTCGGGACACTCAACACTGAAGCTTTCTTT. It translates to CASSDLGTLNTEAFF.

The chain employs TRBV4-3 and TRBJ1-5; possibly TRBD1 for D (5 bases). Trimming removed 2 bases from V and 0 bases from J, with 8 bases in between. Germline V gene data show CDR1 as LGHNA and CDR2 as YSLEER. The CDR3 extends over 15 amino acids. CDR3 nucleotides: TGCGCCAGCAGCCAAACAGACAGTAGCAATCAGCCCCAGCATTTT. It encodes CASSQTDSSNQPQHF.

This clone was observed a handful of times. The J gene is TRBJ1-3, the V gene TRBV5-4; TRBD1 agrees at 10 bases. This CDR3 has 16 residues. The germline CDR1 and CDR2 sequences are SGHNT and YYREEE (reference sequence). The V segment lost 3 bases and the J segment 1 base; nucleotides outside the gene matches: 4. CDR3 DNA sequence: TGTGCCAGCAGCTCGACGGGACAGGGGTCTGGAAACACCATATATTTT. Translation: CASSSTGQGSGNTIYF.

V gene TRBV6-6 combines with J gene TRBJ1-6, with a weak D call TRBD1 (5 bases). Trimming removed 8 bases at V and 6 bases at J, with 17 bases between. In germline, CDR1 is MNHNY, CDR2 SVGAGI (reference sequence). The CDR3 has 15 residues. The CDR3 nucleotides read TGTGCCAGCCTCCCGGGGGGGGATCGTAATTCACCCCTCCACTTT. It translates to CASLPGGDRNSPLHF.